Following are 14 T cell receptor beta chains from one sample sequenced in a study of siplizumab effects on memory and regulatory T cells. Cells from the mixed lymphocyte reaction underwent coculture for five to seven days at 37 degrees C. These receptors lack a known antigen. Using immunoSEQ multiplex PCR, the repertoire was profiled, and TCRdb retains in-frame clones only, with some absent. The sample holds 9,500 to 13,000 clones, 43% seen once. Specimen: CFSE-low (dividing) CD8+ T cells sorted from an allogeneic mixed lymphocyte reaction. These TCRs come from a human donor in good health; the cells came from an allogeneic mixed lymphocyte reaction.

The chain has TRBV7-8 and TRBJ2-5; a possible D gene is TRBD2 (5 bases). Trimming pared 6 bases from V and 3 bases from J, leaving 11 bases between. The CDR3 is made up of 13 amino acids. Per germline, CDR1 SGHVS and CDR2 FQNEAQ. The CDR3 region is CASSGGWEETQYF. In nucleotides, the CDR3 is TGTGCCAGCAGTGGAGGATGGGAAGAGACCCAGTACTTC.

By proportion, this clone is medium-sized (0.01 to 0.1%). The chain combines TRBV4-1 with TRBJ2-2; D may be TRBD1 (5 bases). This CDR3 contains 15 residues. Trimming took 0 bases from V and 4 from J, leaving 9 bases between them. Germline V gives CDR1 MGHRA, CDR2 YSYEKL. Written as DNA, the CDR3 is TGCGCCAGCAGCCAAGAACTCAGGGCCACCGGGGAGCTGTTTTTT. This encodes CASSQELRATGELFF.

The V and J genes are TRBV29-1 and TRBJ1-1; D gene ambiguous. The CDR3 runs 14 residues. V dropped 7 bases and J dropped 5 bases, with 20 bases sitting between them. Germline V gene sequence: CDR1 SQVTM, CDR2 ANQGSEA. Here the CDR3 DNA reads TGCAGCGCCGTCAGCGGAAAAAGGTGGACTGAAGCTTTCTTT. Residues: CSAVSGKRWTEAFF.

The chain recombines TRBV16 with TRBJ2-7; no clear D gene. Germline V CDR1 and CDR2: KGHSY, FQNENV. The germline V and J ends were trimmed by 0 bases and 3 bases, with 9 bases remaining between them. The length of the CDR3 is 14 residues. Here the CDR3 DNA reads TGTGCCAGCAGCCAATCGGTAGACGGCTACGAGCAGTACTTC. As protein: CASSQSVDGYEQYF.

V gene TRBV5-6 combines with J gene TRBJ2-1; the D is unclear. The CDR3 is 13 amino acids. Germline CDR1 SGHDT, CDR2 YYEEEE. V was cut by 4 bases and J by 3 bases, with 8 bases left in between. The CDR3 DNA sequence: TGTGCCAGCAGCCGCCGACTCTACAATGAGCAGTTCTTC. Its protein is CASSRRLYNEQFF. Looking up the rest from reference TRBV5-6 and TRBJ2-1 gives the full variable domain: DAGVTQSPTHLIKTRGQQVTLRCSPKSGHDTVSWYQQALGQGPQFIFQYYEEEERQRGNFPDRFSGHQFPNYSSELNVNALLLGDSALYLCASSRRLYNEQFFGPGTRLTVL.

This CDR3 is CATSGTSGRSEQYF. The CDR3 bases are TGTGCCACCAGCGGCACTAGCGGGAGAAGCGAGCAGTACTTC. The chain has TRBV15 and TRBJ2-7, with 11 bases lining up with TRBD2. Germline CDR1 LNHNV, CDR2 YYDKDF (reference sequence). The J segment lost 6 bases and the V segment lost 5 bases, leaving 6 bases of the junction unmatched. The CDR3 has 14 amino acids.

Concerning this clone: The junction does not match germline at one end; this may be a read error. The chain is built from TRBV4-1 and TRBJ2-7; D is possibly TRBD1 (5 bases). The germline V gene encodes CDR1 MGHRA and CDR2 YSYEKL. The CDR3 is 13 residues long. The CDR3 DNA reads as TGTGCCAGCAGCCAAGGGGCCTCCTACGAGCAGTACTTC. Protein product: CASSQGASYEQYF.

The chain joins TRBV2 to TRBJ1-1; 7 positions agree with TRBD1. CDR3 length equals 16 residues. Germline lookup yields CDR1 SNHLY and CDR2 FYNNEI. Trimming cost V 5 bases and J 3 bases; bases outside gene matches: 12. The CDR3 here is CASSFDRDLRDTEAFF. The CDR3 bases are TGTGCCAGCAGTTTTGACAGGGACCTAAGGGACACTGAAGCTTTCTTT.

This CDR3 is CASQRGEQYF. As DNA, the CDR3 is TGTGCCAGCCAGAGGGGCGAGCAGTACTTC. The J gene is TRBJ2-7, the V gene TRBV7-2, with D perhaps given as TRBD1 or TRBD2 (5 bases each). The CDR3 extends over 10 amino acids. V lost 8 bases and J 6 bases, leaving 8 bases between the germline ends. Germline CDR1 SGHTA, CDR2 FQGNSA.

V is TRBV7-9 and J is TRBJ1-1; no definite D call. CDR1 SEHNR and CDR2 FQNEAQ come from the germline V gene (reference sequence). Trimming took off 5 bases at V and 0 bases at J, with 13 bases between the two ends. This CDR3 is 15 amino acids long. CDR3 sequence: CASSPPEGLNTEAFF. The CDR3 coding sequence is TGTGCCAGCAGCCCCCCGGAGGGTTTGAACACTGAAGCTTTCTTT.

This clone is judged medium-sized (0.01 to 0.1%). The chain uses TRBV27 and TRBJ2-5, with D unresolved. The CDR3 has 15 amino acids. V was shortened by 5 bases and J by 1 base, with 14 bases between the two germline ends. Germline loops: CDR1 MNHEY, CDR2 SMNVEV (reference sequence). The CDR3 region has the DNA TGTGCCAGCAGTCCCACCCCGTCCCCCCAAGAGACCCAGTACTTC. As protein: CASSPTPSPQETQYF.

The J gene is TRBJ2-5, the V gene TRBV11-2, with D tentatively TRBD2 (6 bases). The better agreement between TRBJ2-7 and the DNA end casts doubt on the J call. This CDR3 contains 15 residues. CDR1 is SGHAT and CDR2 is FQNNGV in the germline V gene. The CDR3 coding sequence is TGTGCCAGCAGCTTAGGGGCGGGGCCCTCCTACGAGCAGTACTTC. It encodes CASSLGAGPSYEQYF.

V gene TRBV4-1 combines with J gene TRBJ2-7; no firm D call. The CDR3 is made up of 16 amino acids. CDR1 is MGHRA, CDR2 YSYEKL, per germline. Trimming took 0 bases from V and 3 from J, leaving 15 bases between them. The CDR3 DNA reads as TGCGCCAGCAGCCAAGACCCGACTGAGTCCCTCTACGAGCAGTACTTC. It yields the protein CASSQDPTESLYEQYF.

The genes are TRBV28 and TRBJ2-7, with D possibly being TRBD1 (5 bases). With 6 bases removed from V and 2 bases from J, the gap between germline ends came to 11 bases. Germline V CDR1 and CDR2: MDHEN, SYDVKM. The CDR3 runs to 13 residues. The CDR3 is CASRVTATYEQYF. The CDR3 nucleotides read TGTGCCAGCAGGGTGACAGCAACCTACGAGCAGTACTTC.